The present TCR beta chain was sequenced within a study of T-cell memory formation after mild COVID-19. This CDR3 has 14 amino acids. Between the trimmed V and J ends, which lost 3 bases and 1 base, there was a span of 10 bases. Germline V CDR1 and CDR2: SGHDN, FVKESK. Each CDR3 protein gets one entry after TCRdb re-called the 5' RACE reads with MiXCR. The data contain 250,000 to 300,000 distinct CDR3 sequences, roughly 16% of them singletons. Sequencing input: PBMCs or a T cell subset sorted from them (not recorded which). This clonotype originated in a man aged 18 to 35 who had mild COVID-19 (a few samples of this study predate the infection). Cell type and time point are not known. V and J are TRBV14 and TRBJ2-7; D tentatively reads TRBD1 or TRBD2 (5 bases each). The CDR3 DNA is TGTGCCAGCAGCCACGGGGCGGTGTCCTACGAGCAGTACTTC. Translating gives CASSHGAVSYEQYF.